This TCR beta chain was observed in a study of cytomegalovirus exposure and HLA in healthy donors. Whole-study results and caveats: Researchers reported from a later analysis that most CMV-associated TCR beta chains appeared HLA-restricted. Several top significant clusters appeared, in a later analysis, to be linked to common viral pathogens. The listing of some 170 TCR beta chains classed them as cytomegalovirus-associated.

In germline, CDR1 is KGHSH, CDR2 LQKENI. The V gene lost 6 bases and the J gene lost 13 bases, with 19 bases spanning the gap. The CDR3 runs to 14 residues. Amplification used 60 Vbeta primers and 13 Jbeta primers. The assay was immunoSEQ multiplex PCR, and TCRdb's table has in-frame clones only and misses some. The sample lists around 140,000 clones, approximately 75% occurring once. This clone was picked up a small number of times. Its specificity is not known. Sequencing input: PBMCs. This TCR came from a man aged 45-65 years in good health and CMV-seropositive. V and J are TRBV18 and TRBJ1-6, with D tentatively TRBD1 (6 bases). This chain's CDR3 is CASSELGGRDPLHF. CDR3 bases: TGTGCCAGCTCGGAACTGGGGGGGCGCGATCCCCTCCACTTT. The full variable domain, with the rest looked up from reference TRBV18 and TRBJ1-6, is NAGVMQNPRHLVRRRGQEARLRCSPMKGHSHVYWYRQLPEEGLKFMVYLQKENIIDESGMPKERFSAEFPKEGPSILRIQQVVRGDSAAYFCASSELGGRDPLHFGNGTRLTVT.